The sequence of this T cell receptor beta chain was determined in a study of blood T cell repertoires in COVID-19. Study details: Collection of acute and convalescent COVID-19 samples took place in the United States, Italy and Spain.

This CDR3 has 17 residues. The germline gives CDR1 SGDLS, CDR2 YYNGEE. V lost 0 bases and J lost 0, with 13 bases in between. How the authors handled the data: Nucleated cell counts were estimated from reference gene primer amplification. Sequencing used immunoSEQ multiplex PCR; TCRdb keeps in-frame clones, though not all of them. V, J and clone size were drawn from that table, and D and trimming were deduced from the DNA. The sample yields 250,000 to 350,000 clones, roughly 87% seen once. The rearrangement links TRBV9 to TRBJ2-1; tentatively, D is TRBD2 (5 bases). Sequencing was carried out using peripheral blood. This clonotype was obtained from a woman aged 45-59 years who had recovered from COVID-19. CDR3 sequence reads: CASSVAPSWSSYNEQFF. CDR3 nucleotides: TGTGCCAGCAGCGTAGCTCCTAGCTGGAGCTCCTACAATGAGCAGTTCTTC.